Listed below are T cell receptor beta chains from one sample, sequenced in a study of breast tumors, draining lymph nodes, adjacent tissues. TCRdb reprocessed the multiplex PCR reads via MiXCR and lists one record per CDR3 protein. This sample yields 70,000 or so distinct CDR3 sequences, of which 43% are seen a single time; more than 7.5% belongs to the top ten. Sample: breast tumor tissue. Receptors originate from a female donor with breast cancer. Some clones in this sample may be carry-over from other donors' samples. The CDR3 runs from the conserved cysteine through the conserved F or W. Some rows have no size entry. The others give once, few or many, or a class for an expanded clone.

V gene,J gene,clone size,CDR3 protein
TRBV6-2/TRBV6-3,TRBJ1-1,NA,CASSPQGNTEAFF
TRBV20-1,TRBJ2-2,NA,CSARGTEAGNGYTFGSGTGELFF
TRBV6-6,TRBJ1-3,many,CASSYSRESRNTIYF
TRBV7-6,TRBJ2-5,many,CASSLATGTQETQYF
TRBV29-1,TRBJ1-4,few,CSVGTGLTTNEKLFF
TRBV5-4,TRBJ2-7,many,CASSLGVGGDEQYF
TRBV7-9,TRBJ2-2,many,CASSLASHGGGELFF
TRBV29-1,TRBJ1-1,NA,CSVSFQDKNTEAFF
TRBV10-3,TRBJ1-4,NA,CAISDRAWEKLFF
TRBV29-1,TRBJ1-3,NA,CSAQSRGPRGSGNTIYF
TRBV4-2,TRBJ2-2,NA,CASSHISGELFF
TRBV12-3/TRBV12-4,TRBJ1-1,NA,CASSIRTGAEAFF